This TCR beta chain was captured in a study of T cell responses to AZD1222 COVID-19 vaccine. Repertoires were generated with immunoSEQ multiplex PCR, while TCRdb's copy carries only in-frame clones and drops some. The table lists under 200,000 clones, approximately 92% of them singletons. The CDR3 spans 12 residues. Germline-derived CDR1 and CDR2 are SGHNT and YYREEE (reference sequence). V dropped 4 bases and J dropped 2 bases, with 4 bases sitting between them. The chain is built from TRBV5-4 and TRBJ2-1; D remains ambiguous. The sequencing used peripheral blood, collected on day 0 of AZD1222 vaccination. The source is an adult in good health. The CDR3 DNA sequence: TGTGCCAGCAGCCGGACCTACAATGAGCAGTTCTTC. This codes for CASSRTYNEQFF.